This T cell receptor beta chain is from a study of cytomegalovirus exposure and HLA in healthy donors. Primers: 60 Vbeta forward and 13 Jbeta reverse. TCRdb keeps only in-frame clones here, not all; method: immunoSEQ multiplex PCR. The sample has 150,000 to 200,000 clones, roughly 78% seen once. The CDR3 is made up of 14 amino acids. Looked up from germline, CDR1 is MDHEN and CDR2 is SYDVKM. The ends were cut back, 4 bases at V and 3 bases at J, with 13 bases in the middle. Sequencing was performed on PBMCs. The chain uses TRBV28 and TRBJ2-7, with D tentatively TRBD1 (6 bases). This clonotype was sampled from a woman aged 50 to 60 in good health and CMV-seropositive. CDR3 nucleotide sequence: TGTGCCAGCAGTTCGGGGACACTTGACTACGAGCAGTACTTC. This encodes CASSSGTLDYEQYF.